Included here is one TCR beta chain sequence, with context. This entry belongs to a study of shared T cell receptors in the human thymus. Sequenced by immunoSEQ multiplex PCR; TCRdb stores in-frame clones only, minus some. Of roughly 550,000 clones in the sample, about 84% were seen once. Germline assignment: CDR1 SQVTM and CDR2 ANQGSEA. V was clipped by 3 bases and J by 2 bases, with 5 bases between them. CDR3 length: 12 amino acids. This sample also belongs to another study, concerning human thymus T cells. That work adds: From resections taken during corrective heart surgery, the thymus tissue was obtained. Highly overlapping thymic repertoires among unrelated individuals were reported in related research.

Material for sequencing was thymocytes. The chain links TRBV29-1 to TRBJ2-1, with D unresolved. This sequence originates from a boy younger than two with a congenital heart defect. In DNA, the CDR3 is TGCAGCGTTGACCATGCCTACAATGAGCAGTTCTTC. It translates to CSVDHAYNEQFF.